The following is a TCR beta chain sequence with its context. These data belong to a study of blood T cell repertoires in COVID-19. Study at large: Samples of COVID-19 (acute and convalescent) were obtained from the United States, Italy and Spain. The analysed material was cDNA or gDNA that came from T cells, B-cell-depleted T cells, or PBMCs.

Trimming took 4 bases from V and 4 from J; bases not matched to a gene: 12. Germline V gives CDR1 MNHEY, CDR2 SVGAGI. The CDR3 contains 16 residues. As handled by the study authors: Reference gene primer amplification gave nucleated cell count estimates. TCRdb keeps only in-frame clones here, not all; method: immunoSEQ multiplex PCR. The V and J calls and the clone size are those of that table, but D and trimming were determined from the DNA. Among 40,000 to 50,000 clones listed, more than 75% were seen once. The specimen sequenced was peripheral blood. The chain recombines TRBV6-5 with TRBJ1-2; 7 bases map to TRBD1. The sequence came from a man between 65 and 85 years old with active COVID-19. For the CDR3, the DNA is TGTGCCAGCAGTTCAACCCTTACAGGGGCCGGCTATGGCTACACCTTC. Amino acids: CASSSTLTGAGYGYTF.